Shown below are 27 T cell receptor beta chains from a single sample sequenced in a study of shared clonotypes between healthy human individuals. CD45RO-negative cells were positively selected for CCR7, leaving out terminally differentiated effector memory CD45RA+ cells. The repertoire was sequenced with immunoSEQ multiplex PCR; TCRdb's copy has only in-frame clones and lacks some. In the table there are 650,000 to 800,000 clones, 92% of which are singletons. The sequenced sample was naive CD8+ T cells sorted from blood. The receptors derive from a man aged 30 to 39 in good health.

Comment on this clone: The same CDR3 is also encoded by other DNA sequences in this sample. The chain joins TRBV6-5 to TRBJ2-2; possible D gene TRBD2, 5 bases. CDR3 length: 13 amino acids. The germline V and J ends were trimmed by 4 bases and 4 bases, with 7 bases remaining between them. CDR1 and CDR2 (germline): MNHEY, SVGAGI. The chain's CDR3 is CASSFGSTGELFF. In DNA, the CDR3 is TGTGCCAGCAGTTTTGGGAGCACCGGGGAGCTGTTTTTT.

V is TRBV4-1 and J is TRBJ2-7; tentative D call: TRBD1 (5 bases). Per the germline V gene, CDR1 is MGHRA and CDR2 is YSYEKL. The CDR3 has 16 residues. Trimming cost V 0 bases and J 1 base, with 13 bases left between them. The CDR3 loop reads CASSQDWLGDSYEQYF. The CDR3 DNA is TGCGCCAGCAGCCAAGATTGGTTAGGGGATTCCTACGAGCAGTACTTC.

The chain combines TRBV12-5 with TRBJ2-5, with TRBD2 identical over 11 bases. The CDR3 contains 15 residues. V trimming: 6 bases; J trimming: 6 bases; junction bases outside the gene matches: 9. Germline V gene sequence: CDR1 LGHNT, CDR2 FRNRAP. The CDR3 protein is CASGTTSGSGKTQYF. CDR3 coding DNA: TGTGCTAGTGGAACAACTAGCGGGAGCGGTAAGACCCAGTACTTC. Variable domain in full (rest from reference TRBV12-5 and TRBJ2-5): DARVTQTPRHKVTEMGQEVTMRCQPILGHNTVFWYRQTMMQGLELLAYFRNRAPLDDSGMPKDRFSAEMPDATLATLKIQPSEPRDSAVYFCASGTTSGSGKTQYFGPGTRLLVL.

The chain joins TRBV7-8 to TRBJ1-2, with TRBD1 as a possible D gene (5 bases). The germline V and J ends were trimmed by 1 base and 1 base, with 16 bases remaining between them. The germline V gene has CDR1 SGHVS and CDR2 FQNEAQ. CDR3 length equals 17 residues. The CDR3 protein is CASSLEGTRQFNYGYTF. CDR3 sequence (DNA): TGTGCCAGCAGCTTAGAGGGGACCAGACAGTTTAACTATGGCTACACCTTC.

The gene calls are TRBV4-1 and TRBJ2-2; a weak D match, TRBD1 (5 bases). The CDR3 runs 15 residues. Looked up from germline, CDR1 is MGHRA and CDR2 is YSYEKL. Trimming cost V 0 bases and J 6 bases, with 11 bases left between them. The CDR3 DNA is TGCGCCAGCAGCCAAGATGCAGGGTCCTCCGGGGAGCTGTTTTTT. Translated: CASSQDAGSSGELFF.

The rearrangement joins TRBV4-1 to TRBJ2-3, with TRBD2 identical over 10 bases. The CDR3 consists of 15 residues. CDR1 MGHRA and CDR2 YSYEKL come from the germline V gene. With V trimmed by 4 bases and J by 3 bases, 4 bases remained unmatched. CDR3 region: CASSLAGGRTDTQYF. The CDR3 coding sequence is TGCGCCAGCAGCCTAGCGGGAGGAAGGACAGATACGCAGTATTTT.

V is TRBV5-6 and J is TRBJ2-3; D is uncertain. The V end was cut by 1 base, the J end by 0 bases, with 12 bases between. Germline V lookup: CDR1 SGHDT, CDR2 YYEEEE. This CDR3 has 16 residues. The CDR3 DNA follows: TGTGCCAGCAGCTTGAGAAGCGCATCTAGCACAGATACGCAGTATTTT. Translated, it gives CASSLRSASSTDTQYF. The whole variable domain, filled in from reference TRBV5-6 and TRBJ2-3, reads DAGVTQSPTHLIKTRGQQVTLRCSPKSGHDTVSWYQQALGQGPQFIFQYYEEEERQRGNFPDRFSGHQFPNYSSELNVNALLLGDSALYLCASSLRSASSTDTQYFGPGTRLTVL.

This chain links TRBV4-2 with TRBJ2-5; 7 bases map to TRBD1. CDR3 length equals 15 residues. The germline gives CDR1 LGHNA, CDR2 YNFKEQ. V lost 0 bases to trimming and J lost 4 bases; unmatched junction nucleotides: 5. CDR3 DNA: TGTGCCAGCAGCCAAGAACAGGGGCAAGGAGAGACCCAGTACTTC. Encoded protein: CASSQEQGQGETQYF.

The J gene is TRBJ2-5, the V gene TRBV7-9, with D hard to call. V was shortened by 6 bases and J by 2 bases, with 10 bases between the two germline ends. The germline gives CDR1 SEHNR, CDR2 FQNEAQ (reference sequence). The CDR3 spans 13 residues. Here the CDR3 reads CASSSVGQETQYF. For the CDR3, the DNA is TGTGCCAGCAGTTCCGTCGGGCAAGAGACCCAGTACTTC.

This chain uses TRBV27 with TRBJ1-1; tentative D call: TRBD1 (6 bases). The length of the CDR3 is 13 residues. Germline loops: CDR1 MNHEY, CDR2 SMNVEV (reference sequence). V was shortened by 8 bases and J by 4 bases, with 14 bases between the two germline ends. The CDR3 sequence: CASSQGLVTEAFF. As DNA, the CDR3 is TGTGCCAGCTCTCAGGGGTTGGTCACTGAAGCTTTCTTT.

The chain has TRBV16 and TRBJ1-4; tentatively, D is TRBD1 (5 bases). V dropped 1 base and J dropped 8 bases, with 11 bases sitting between them. Germline V CDR1 and CDR2: KGHSY, FQNENV. This CDR3 has 14 residues. The CDR3 DNA follows: TGTGCCAGCAGCCAATGGCAGGGCAAGGAAAAACTGTTTTTT. Amino acids: CASSQWQGKEKLFF.

The rearrangement uses TRBV13 and TRBJ1-3; possibly TRBD1 for D (5 bases). The CDR3 is 15 residues long. Trimming cost V 3 bases and J 0 bases, with 9 bases left between them. Germline values: CDR1 PRHDT, CDR2 FYEKMQ (reference sequence). As DNA, the CDR3 is TGTGCCAGCAGCTTTGGCGACAGCTCTGGAAACACCATATATTTT. Protein sequence: CASSFGDSSGNTIYF. The full variable domain, with the rest looked up from reference TRBV13 and TRBJ1-3, is AAGVIQSPRHLIKEKRETATLKCYPIPRHDTVYWYQQGPGQDPQFLISFYEKMQSDKGSIPDRFSAQQFSDYHSELNMSSLELGDSALYFCASSFGDSSGNTIYFGEGSWLTVV.

The chain carries TRBV28 and TRBJ2-7; no clear D gene. The CDR3 is 13 residues long. Between the trimmed V and J ends, which lost 7 bases and 2 bases, there was a span of 12 bases. Germline assignment: CDR1 MDHEN and CDR2 SYDVKM. In nucleotides, the CDR3 is TGTGCCAGCACCCCCGACGGGCCCTACGAGCAGTACTTC. Residues: CASTPDGPYEQYF.

J is TRBJ1-1 and V is TRBV4-3; no clear D gene. V lost 0 bases, J lost 3 bases, and 11 bases lay in between. Germline values: CDR1 LGHNA, CDR2 YSLEER. CDR3 length equals 15 residues. The CDR3 spells CASSQDRGSDTEAFF. Written as DNA, the CDR3 is TGCGCCAGCAGCCAAGATCGGGGATCGGACACTGAAGCTTTCTTT.

In nucleotides, the CDR3 is TGTGCCTGGAGGGAAAACAACGAGCAGTACTTC. Its translation is CAWRENNEQYF. This rearrangement joins TRBV30 to TRBJ2-7; no firm D call. CDR1 is GTSNPN, CDR2 SVGIG, per germline (reference sequence). This CDR3 spans 11 amino acids. V dropped 3 bases and J dropped 5 bases, with 8 bases sitting between them.

In its sample, this clone was seen once. V and J are TRBV10-2 and TRBJ2-5; no clear D gene. CDR1 is WSHSY and CDR2 is SAAADI in the germline V gene. Between the trimmed V and J ends, which lost 2 bases and 9 bases, there was a span of 13 bases. The length of the CDR3 is 13 residues. The CDR3 nucleotides are TGCGCCAGCAGTGAGACTACTATACGGGCCCAGTACTTC. Protein sequence: CASSETTIRAQYF.

The chain uses TRBV7-9 and TRBJ2-3, with 13 bases aligning to TRBD2. Trimming cost V 5 bases and J 5 bases; bases outside gene matches: 7. Germline-derived CDR1 and CDR2 are SEHNR and FQNEAQ (reference sequence). The CDR3 is 16 residues long. CDR3 loop: CASSPRTSGSIDTQYF. The CDR3 DNA sequence: TGTGCCAGCAGCCCGCGGACTAGCGGGAGTATAGATACGCAGTATTTT.

This chain connects TRBV5-1 to TRBJ1-1, with D maybe TRBD1 (5 bases). From germline, CDR1 is SGHRS and CDR2 YFSETQ. This CDR3 is 17 amino acids long. Trimming took off 0 bases at V and 3 bases at J, with 18 bases between the two ends. Written as DNA, the CDR3 is TGCGCCAGCAGCTTGGCCCAGCCGGGGGAAATATACACTGAAGCTTTCTTT. It encodes CASSLAQPGEIYTEAFF.

This chain joins TRBV7-9 and TRBJ2-7, with a possible D match to TRBD2 (6 bases). This CDR3 is 12 amino acids long. V gave up 8 bases and J gave up 3 bases, with 11 bases separating them. Looked up from germline, CDR1 is SEHNR and CDR2 is FQNEAQ (reference sequence). CDR3 amino acids: CASRRGLYEQYF. In DNA, the CDR3 is TGTGCCAGCCGGAGGGGCCTCTACGAGCAGTACTTC. The full variable domain, with the rest looked up from reference TRBV7-9 and TRBJ2-7, is DTGVSQNPRHKITKRGQNVTFRCDPISEHNRLYWYRQTLGQGPEFLTYFQNEAQLEKSRLLSDRFSAERPKGSFSTLEIQRTEQGDSAMYLCASRRGLYEQYFGPGTRLTVT.

The chain uses TRBV7-2 and TRBJ2-7; no clear D. The CDR3 has 12 amino acids. CDR1 and CDR2 from the germline V gene are SGHTA and FQGNSA. Trimming pared 1 base from V and 3 bases from J, leaving 4 bases between. This CDR3 is CASSLVLYEQYF. The CDR3 region has the DNA TGTGCCAGCAGCTTAGTCCTCTACGAGCAGTACTTC.

The chain employs TRBV11-2 and TRBJ2-5; possible D gene TRBD1, 6 bases. Trimming shortened V by 5 bases and J by 7 bases, and 17 bases separated the two germline ends. The germline CDR1 and CDR2 sequences are SGHAT and FQNNGV. The CDR3 is 14 amino acids. The CDR3 coding sequence is TGTGCCAGCAGCCAAGATACAGGGCGGAGGACCCAGTACTTC. This gives the protein CASSQDTGRRTQYF.

This clone appeared once. The chain is built from TRBV5-5 and TRBJ2-3; possible D gene TRBD2, 5 bases. This CDR3 spans 15 amino acids. Germline V CDR1 and CDR2: SGHKS, YYEKEE (reference sequence). V gave up 2 bases and J gave up 5 bases, with 15 bases separating them. The CDR3 reads CASSLSISAGDTQYF. For the CDR3, the DNA is TGTGCCAGCAGCTTAAGTATTAGCGCGGGAGATACGCAGTATTTT. Looking up the rest from reference TRBV5-5 and TRBJ2-3 gives the full variable domain: DAGVTQSPTHLIKTRGQQVTLRCSPISGHKSVSWYQQVLGQGPQFIFQYYEKEERGRGNFPDRFSARQFPNYSSELNVNALLLGDSALYLCASSLSISAGDTQYFGPGTRLTVL.

The sample holds one count of this clone. This rearrangement joins TRBV11-3 to TRBJ2-2; D tentatively reads TRBD1 or TRBD2 (7 bases each). The germline gives CDR1 SGHNT, CDR2 YENEEA. This CDR3 is built from 15 residues. Trimming left V 4 bases short and J 4 bases short, with 13 bases between. The CDR3 nucleotides read TGTGCCAGCAGCTACTCCAGGGGGGGCACCGGGGAGCTGTTTTTT. Translation gives CASSYSRGGTGELFF.

In this sample, this clone turned up a few times. This CDR3 reads CASSEKSGLNTEAFF. In DNA, the CDR3 is TGTGCCAGCAGTGAGAAGTCGGGCCTGAACACTGAAGCTTTCTTT. The genes are TRBV2 and TRBJ1-1; no clear D gene. The germline V gene encodes CDR1 SNHLY and CDR2 FYNNEI. The V end was cut by 3 bases, the J end by 0 bases, with 11 bases between. The CDR3 covers 15 residues.

The CDR3 spells CASSASEAYEQYF. CDR3 sequence (DNA): TGTGCCAGCAGCGCTAGCGAGGCCTACGAGCAGTACTTC. The rearrangement links TRBV7-6 to TRBJ2-7; tentative D call: TRBD2 (6 bases). Germline V gene sequence: CDR1 SGHVS, CDR2 FNYEAQ. V gave up 5 bases and J gave up 2 bases, with 10 bases separating them. The length of the CDR3 is 13 residues.

The chain has TRBV15 and TRBJ2-7, with TRBD2 matching over 11 bases. The ends lost 0 bases at V and 6 bases at J; junction bases unmatched: 7. The CDR3 sequence is 16 residues long. The germline V gene encodes CDR1 LNHNV and CDR2 YYDKDF (reference sequence). The CDR3, as DNA: TGTGCCACCAGCAGAGATCCGAGTAGCGGGAGGGTCGAGCAGTACTTC. It specifies CATSRDPSSGRVEQYF.

Concerning this clone: The sample contains more than one DNA sequence encoding this CDR3. The CDR3 region has the DNA TGTGCCAGCAGCTTAGGAACAGGCTACGAGCAGTACTTC. Translation: CASSLGTGYEQYF. The chain links TRBV7-9 to TRBJ2-7, with a possible D match to TRBD1 (5 bases). This CDR3 contains 13 residues. The V end lost 1 base, the J end lost 3 bases, and 7 bases lay between the germline ends. Looked up from germline, CDR1 is SEHNR and CDR2 is FQNEAQ (reference sequence).